These T cell receptor beta chains were read from a single sample in a study of blood T cell repertoires in COVID-19. Assay used: immunoSEQ multiplex PCR; TCRdb lists only in-frame clones, some missing. The sample lists tens of thousands of clones, about 90% seen once, with about 1.9% in the top ten. The sequenced sample was peripheral blood. These TCRs come from a middle-aged man with active or convalescent COVID-19. Each CDR3 is given with its conserved first and last residue. The order of the fields is V gene, J gene, clone size, D gene, CDR3 protein, CDR3 DNA. A D gene is named only where the DNA matches it firmly. A row's size may be missing; if present it is once, few, many or a size class.

V: TRBV28
J: TRBJ2-7
size: .
D: .
CDR3: CASNLAGEGYEQYF
DNA: TGTGCCAGCAATTTGGCAGGGGAGGGTTACGAGCAGTACTTC

V: TRBV19
J: TRBJ2-1
size: .
D: .
CDR3: CASSISASLTYNEQFF
DNA: TGTGCCAGTAGTATTTCTGCTAGCCTAACCTACAATGAGCAGTTCTTC

V: TRBV6-2/TRBV6-3
J: TRBJ2-4
size: once
D: .
CDR3: CASSSSRLAKNIQYF
DNA: TGTGCCAGCAGCTCTAGCCGTTTGGCCAAAAACATTCAGTACTTC

V: TRBV14
J: TRBJ2-2
size: .
D: .
CDR3: CASSQGIGESGSYTGELFF
DNA: TGTGCCAGCAGCCAAGGCATCGGGGAGAGCGGGTCCTACACCGGGGAGCTGTTTTTT

V: TRBV18
J: TRBJ2-1
size: .
D: TRBD1
CDR3: CASSPGQGAVDEQFF
DNA: TGTGCCAGCTCACCGGGACAGGGGGCGGTCGATGAGCAGTTCTTC

V: TRBV27
J: TRBJ2-2
size: few
D: .
CDR3: CASSLLGAGELFF
DNA: TGTGCCAGCAGTTTACTCGGGGCCGGGGAGCTGTTTTTT

V: TRBV6-6
J: TRBJ2-1
size: once
D: TRBD1
CDR3: CASTLTGYNEQFF
DNA: TGTGCCAGCACCTTGACAGGGTACAATGAGCAGTTCTTC

V: TRBV11-2
J: TRBJ2-3
size: once
D: .
CDR3: CASSLGSGGAGDTQYF
DNA: TGTGCCAGCAGCTTAGGGTCGGGCGGGGCCGGAGATACGCAGTATTTT

V: TRBV4-2
J: TRBJ2-5
size: .
D: TRBD2
CDR3: CASSHRPRASGSERETQYF
DNA: TGTGCCAGCAGCCACCGCCCCCGGGCTAGCGGGAGTGAGAGAGAGACCCAGTACTTC

V: TRBV7-9
J: TRBJ1-2
size: .
D: TRBD1
CDR3: CASSDLRGTVDYGYTF
DNA: TGTGCCAGCAGTGACTTGAGGGGGACAGTTGACTATGGCTACACCTTC

V: TRBV4-3
J: TRBJ2-1
size: .
D: TRBD2
CDR3: CASSQDSSGSRYEQFF
DNA: TGCGCCAGCAGCCAAGATTCTAGCGGGAGTAGGTATGAGCAGTTCTTC

V: TRBV6-5
J: TRBJ1-1
size: .
D: TRBD1
CDR3: CASRRWDRLTEAFF
DNA: TGTGCCAGCAGACGATGGGACAGGCTCACTGAAGCTTTCTTT

V: TRBV19
J: TRBJ1-2
size: .
D: TRBD1
CDR3: CASSARQGRNYGYTF
DNA: TGTGCCAGTAGTGCCCGACAGGGCAGGAACTATGGCTACACCTTC

V: TRBV4-2
J: TRBJ1-5
size: .
D: .
CDR3: CASSPFLGYYSNQPQHF
DNA: TGTGCCAGCAGCCCCTTCCTCGGGTACTATAGCAATCAGCCCCAGCATTTT

V: TRBV28
J: TRBJ1-5
size: .
D: .
CDR3: CASSNLVSNQPQHF
DNA: TGTGCCAGCAGTAACCTAGTTAGCAATCAGCCCCAGCATTTT

V: TRBV4-1
J: TRBJ2-1
size: few
D: TRBD2
CDR3: CASRPGLAGSNEQFF
DNA: TGCGCCAGCAGGCCGGGACTAGCGGGGTCCAATGAGCAGTTCTTC

V: TRBV3-1/TRBV3-2
J: TRBJ2-7
size: .
D: TRBD1
CDR3: CASTVGQGYEQYF
DNA: TGTGCCAGCACCGTAGGACAGGGTTACGAGCAGTACTTC

V: TRBV6-4
J: TRBJ2-5
size: .
D: TRBD2
CDR3: CASSDHGTSGTRRRETQYF
DNA: TGTGCCAGCAGTGATCACGGGACTAGCGGGACGAGAAGAAGGGAGACCCAGTACTTC

V: TRBV4-1
J: TRBJ1-4
size: .
D: .
CDR3: CASSHPGATNEKLFF
DNA: TGCGCCAGCAGCCATCCCGGGGCAACTAATGAAAAACTGTTTTTT

V: TRBV5-1
J: TRBJ2-1
size: .
D: .
CDR3: CASSLVLRDNEQFF
DNA: TGCGCCAGCAGCTTGGTTTTACGGGACAATGAGCAGTTCTTC

V: TRBV11-1
J: TRBJ2-7
size: once
D: TRBD2
CDR3: CASSPSSGREYEQYF
DNA: TGTGCCAGCAGCCCCTCTAGCGGGAGGGAATACGAGCAGTACTTC

V: TRBV18
J: TRBJ2-1
size: .
D: TRBD2
CDR3: CASSPPGTSGHRYYNEQFF
DNA: TGTGCCAGCTCACCACCGGGTACTAGCGGCCACCGTTATTACAATGAGCAGTTCTTC

V: TRBV29-1
J: TRBJ2-2
size: .
D: TRBD2
CDR3: CSVDKAGVTGELFF
DNA: TGCAGCGTTGATAAAGCGGGAGTCACCGGGGAGCTGTTTTTT

V: TRBV2
J: TRBJ2-7
size: .
D: .
CDR3: CASSGQVGYEQYF
DNA: TGTGCCAGCAGTGGACAGGTTGGATACGAGCAGTACTTC

V: TRBV27
J: TRBJ2-3
size: .
D: .
CDR3: CASSSGAPGSDTQYF
DNA: TGTGCCAGCAGTTCAGGTGCCCCTGGGTCAGATACGCAGTATTTT

V: TRBV4-1
J: TRBJ2-7
size: .
D: TRBD1
CDR3: CASSQGPLGQGFYEQYF
DNA: TGCGCCAGCAGCCAAGGTCCCTTGGGACAGGGGTTCTACGAGCAGTACTTC

V: TRBV28
J: TRBJ1-3
size: .
D: .
CDR3: CASSLRGAGAGNTIYF
DNA: TGTGCCAGCAGTTTAAGAGGGGCGGGGGCTGGAAACACCATATATTTT

V: TRBV5-1
J: TRBJ2-2
size: once
D: TRBD1
CDR3: CASSFPKGQGNTGELFF
DNA: TGCGCCAGCAGCTTCCCCAAGGGACAGGGTAACACCGGGGAGCTGTTTTTT

V: TRBV2
J: TRBJ2-3
size: .
D: TRBD2
CDR3: CASIELAGGLIGGTDTQYF
DNA: TGTGCCAGCATTGAATTAGCGGGAGGTCTCATAGGTGGCACAGATACGCAGTATTTT

V: TRBV19
J: TRBJ1-5
size: .
D: .
CDR3: CASTGEGNQPQHF
DNA: TGTGCCAGTACAGGGGAAGGCAATCAGCCCCAGCATTTT

V: TRBV23-1
J: TRBJ2-7
size: .
D: TRBD1
CDR3: CASSHSRGTYEQYF
DNA: TGCGCCAGCAGTCACAGCAGGGGGACCTACGAGCAGTACTTC

V: TRBV7-2
J: TRBJ2-5
size: .
D: .
CDR3: CASSPRSQETQYF
DNA: TGTGCCAGCAGCCCCCGTTCTCAAGAGACCCAGTACTTC

V: TRBV25-1
J: TRBJ2-2
size: .
D: .
CDR3: CASSGIQGGELFF
DNA: TGTGCCAGCAGTGGCATACAGGGTGGGGAGCTGTTTTTT

V: TRBV28
J: TRBJ1-2
size: .
D: TRBD1
CDR3: CASSPLLDRKENYGYTF
DNA: TGTGCCAGCAGCCCCCTTTTGGACAGGAAGGAGAACTATGGCTACACCTTC

V: TRBV19
J: TRBJ2-1
size: .
D: TRBD2
CDR3: CASRGLAGPQLRNEQFF
DNA: TGTGCCAGTAGGGGACTAGCGGGACCACAGCTACGCAATGAGCAGTTCTTC

V: TRBV7-8
J: TRBJ1-1
size: once
D: .
CDR3: CASSFGRDAEAFF
DNA: TGTGCCAGCAGCTTCGGCAGGGATGCTGAAGCTTTCTTT

V: TRBV5-1
J: TRBJ2-5
size: .
D: TRBD2
CDR3: CASSLSGTQETQYF
DNA: TGCGCCAGCAGCTTAAGCGGGACCCAAGAGACCCAGTACTTC

V: TRBV6-6
J: TRBJ1-1
size: .
D: .
CDR3: CASSYSGLNTEAFF
DNA: TGTGCCAGCAGTTACTCTGGGCTCAACACTGAAGCTTTCTTT

V: TRBV7-8
J: TRBJ2-7
size: .
D: .
CDR3: CASSLDPGGYYEQYF
DNA: TGTGCCAGCAGCTTAGACCCCGGGGGATACTACGAGCAGTACTTC

V: TRBV6-6
J: TRBJ1-3
size: .
D: .
CDR3: CAITGFAGNTIYF
DNA: TGTGCCATTACAGGGTTTGCTGGAAACACCATATATTTT

V: TRBV2
J: TRBJ1-5
size: .
D: TRBD1
CDR3: CASRATGNQPQHF
DNA: TGTGCCAGCAGAGCGACAGGGAATCAGCCCCAGCATTTT

V: TRBV30
J: TRBJ2-7
size: .
D: .
CDR3: CAWSVSGGTYEQYF
DNA: TGTGCCTGGAGTGTTTCCGGAGGAACCTACGAGCAGTACTTC

V: TRBV4-1
J: TRBJ1-2
size: .
D: TRBD1
CDR3: CASSQGGQGIYGYTF
DNA: TGCGCCAGCAGCCAGGGGGGACAGGGGATCTATGGCTACACCTTC

V: TRBV28
J: TRBJ1-2
size: .
D: TRBD1
CDR3: CASSPGTGGQGDGYTF
DNA: TGTGCCAGCAGCCCCGGGACAGGAGGCCAAGGAGATGGCTACACCTTC

V: TRBV18
J: TRBJ2-3
size: once
D: TRBD2
CDR3: CASSGAGADTQYF
DNA: TGTGCCAGCTCAGGGGCGGGAGCAGATACGCAGTATTTT

V: TRBV30
J: TRBJ2-7
size: .
D: .
CDR3: CAWSRGGGSGEQYF
DNA: TGTGCCTGGAGTCGAGGGGGAGGGTCAGGCGAGCAGTACTTC

V: TRBV5-1
J: TRBJ1-1
size: .
D: .
CDR3: CASSFGSEAFF
DNA: TGCGCCAGCAGCTTCGGTTCTGAAGCTTTCTTT

V: TRBV7-2
J: TRBJ1-2
size: once
D: TRBD1
CDR3: CASSLAPEGAYGYTF
DNA: TGTGCCAGCAGCTTAGCGCCTGAGGGGGCCTATGGCTACACCTTC

V: TRBV7-9
J: TRBJ2-1
size: .
D: .
CDR3: CASSFVEKTATYNEQFF
DNA: TGTGCCAGCAGCTTTGTAGAGAAGACAGCTACCTACAATGAGCAGTTCTTC

V: TRBV27
J: TRBJ2-7
size: .
D: .
CDR3: CASSLSRSSRPYEQYF
DNA: TGTGCCAGCAGTTTGTCCCGATCGAGTCGCCCCTACGAGCAGTACTTC